This T cell receptor (beta chain) is from a study of CD8 T cells in Susac syndrome. With 0 bases removed from V and 4 bases from J, the gap between germline ends came to 7 bases. Germline lookup yields CDR1 LGHDT and CDR2 YNNKEL (reference sequence). This CDR3 is built from 14 residues. An input of roughly 0.5 to 1 ug of RNA was subjected to reverse transcription using random hexamers. Amplification of TCR beta CDR3 by immunoSEQ multiplex PCR spanned 54 Vbeta and 13 Jbeta. TCRdb re-analysed the immunoSEQ multiplex PCR reads in MiXCR, keeping a single row per CDR3 protein. The sample yields approximately 200,000 distinct CDR3 sequences, approximately 95% seen once. Sequencing of TCR beta drew on CD8+ and CD4+ T cells from blood. CD8+ and CD4+ T cells were negatively isolated; TEMRA cells were FACS-enriched. Of note for this clonotype: Its antigen is currently unknown.

Broader study findings: In its TCR sequencing and HLA analysis, the study acknowledged that the number of individuals was relatively small.

Specimen: CD4+ T cells from PBMCs. V is TRBV3-1 and J is TRBJ2-4; D unclear. The TCR sequence derives from a human donor with multiple sclerosis. The CDR3 DNA is TGTGCCAGCAGCCAAGATGCACAGAAAAACATTCAGTACTTC. Translation: CASSQDAQKNIQYF.